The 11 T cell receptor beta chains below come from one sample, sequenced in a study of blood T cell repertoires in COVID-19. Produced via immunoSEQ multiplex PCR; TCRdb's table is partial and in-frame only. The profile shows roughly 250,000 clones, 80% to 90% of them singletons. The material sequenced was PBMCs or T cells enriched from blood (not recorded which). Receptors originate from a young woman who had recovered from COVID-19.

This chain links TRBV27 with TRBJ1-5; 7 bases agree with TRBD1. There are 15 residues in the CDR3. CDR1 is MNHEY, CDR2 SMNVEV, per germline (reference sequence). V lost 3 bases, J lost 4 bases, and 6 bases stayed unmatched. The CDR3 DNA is TGTGCCAGCAGTTTCGGGGACAGAAAGAATCAGCCCCAGCATTTT. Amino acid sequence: CASSFGDRKNQPQHF.

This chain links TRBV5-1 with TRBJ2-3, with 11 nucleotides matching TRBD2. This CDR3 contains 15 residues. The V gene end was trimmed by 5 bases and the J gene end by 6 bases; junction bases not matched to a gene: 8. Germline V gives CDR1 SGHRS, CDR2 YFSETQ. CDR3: CASRLSGRAGDTQYF. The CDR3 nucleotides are TGCGCCAGCAGACTTAGCGGGAGGGCCGGCGATACGCAGTATTTT.

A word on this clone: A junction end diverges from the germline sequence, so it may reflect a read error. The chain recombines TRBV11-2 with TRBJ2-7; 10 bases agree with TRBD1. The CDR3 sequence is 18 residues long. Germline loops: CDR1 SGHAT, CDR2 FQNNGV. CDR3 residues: CASSLVWGQGSYSHEQYF. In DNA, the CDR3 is TGTGCCAGCAGCTTAGTGTGGGGACAGGGGTCCTACTCCCACGAGCAGTACTTC.

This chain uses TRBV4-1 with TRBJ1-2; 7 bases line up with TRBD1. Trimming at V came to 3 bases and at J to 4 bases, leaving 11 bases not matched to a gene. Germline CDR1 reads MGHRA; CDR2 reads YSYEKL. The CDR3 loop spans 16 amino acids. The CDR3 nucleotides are TGCGCCAGCAGCCACTCTACCCCGGGACAGTTCTATGGCTACACCTTC. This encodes CASSHSTPGQFYGYTF.

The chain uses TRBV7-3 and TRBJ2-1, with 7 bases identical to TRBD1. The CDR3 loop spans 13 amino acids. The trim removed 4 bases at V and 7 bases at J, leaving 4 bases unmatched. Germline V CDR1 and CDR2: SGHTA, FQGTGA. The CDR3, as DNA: TGTGCCAGCAGCTGGGGACAGCCTAATGAGCAGTTCTTC. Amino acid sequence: CASSWGQPNEQFF.

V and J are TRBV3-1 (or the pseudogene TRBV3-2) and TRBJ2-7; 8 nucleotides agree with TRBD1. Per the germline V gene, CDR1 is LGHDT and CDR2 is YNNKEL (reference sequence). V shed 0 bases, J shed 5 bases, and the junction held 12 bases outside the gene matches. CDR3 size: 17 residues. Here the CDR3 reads CASSQEIVGTGPHEQYF. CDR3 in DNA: TGTGCCAGCAGCCAAGAAATTGTTGGGACAGGACCTCACGAGCAGTACTTC.

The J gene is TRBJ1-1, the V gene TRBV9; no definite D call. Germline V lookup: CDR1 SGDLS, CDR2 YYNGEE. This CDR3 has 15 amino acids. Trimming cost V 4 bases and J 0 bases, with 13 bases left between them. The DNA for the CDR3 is TGTGCCAGCAGCCGGGGAGGCCCTTTGAACACTGAAGCTTTCTTT. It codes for CASSRGGPLNTEAFF.

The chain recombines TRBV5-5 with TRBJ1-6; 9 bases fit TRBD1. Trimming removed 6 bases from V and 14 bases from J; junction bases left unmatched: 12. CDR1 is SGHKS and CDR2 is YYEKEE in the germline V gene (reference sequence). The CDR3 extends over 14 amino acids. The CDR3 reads CASTAGTGQMALHF. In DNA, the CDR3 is TGTGCCAGCACCGCCGGGACAGGGCAAATGGCCCTCCACTTT.

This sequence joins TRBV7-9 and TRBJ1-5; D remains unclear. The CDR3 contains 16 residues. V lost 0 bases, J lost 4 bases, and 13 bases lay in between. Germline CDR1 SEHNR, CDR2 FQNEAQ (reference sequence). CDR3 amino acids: CASSLADRVRNQPQHF. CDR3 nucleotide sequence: TGTGCCAGCAGCTTAGCCGACCGGGTGCGGAATCAGCCCCAGCATTTT.

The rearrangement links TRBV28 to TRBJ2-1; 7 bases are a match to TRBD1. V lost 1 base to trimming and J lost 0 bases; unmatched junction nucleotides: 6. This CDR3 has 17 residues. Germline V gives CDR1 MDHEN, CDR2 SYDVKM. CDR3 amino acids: CASSLFRGIISYNEQFF. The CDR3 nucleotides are TGTGCCAGCAGTTTATTCAGGGGGATCATCTCCTACAATGAGCAGTTCTTC.

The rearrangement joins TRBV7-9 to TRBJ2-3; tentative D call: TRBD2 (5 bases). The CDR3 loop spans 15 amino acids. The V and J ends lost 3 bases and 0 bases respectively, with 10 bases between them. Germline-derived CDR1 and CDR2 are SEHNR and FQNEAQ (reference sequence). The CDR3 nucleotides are TGTGCCAGCAGCTTGTGGGCGGGTAGCACAGATACGCAGTATTTT. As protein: CASSLWAGSTDTQYF. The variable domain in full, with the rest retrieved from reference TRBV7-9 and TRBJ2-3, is DTGVSQNPRHKITKRGQNVTFRCDPISEHNRLYWYRQTLGQGPEFLTYFQNEAQLEKSRLLSDRFSAERPKGSFSTLEIQRTEQGDSAMYLCASSLWAGSTDTQYFGPGTRLTVL.